The present TCR beta chain was sequenced within a study of T cells in Graves' hyperthyroidism and ophthalmopathy. The ends lost 3 bases at V and 3 bases at J; junction bases unmatched: 6. Germline CDR1 SGHDT, CDR2 YYEEEE. The CDR3 covers 15 residues. Amplification of TCR beta CDR3 regions was performed using RNA transcripts as template. TCR CDR3 regions were first amplified by RT-PCR with HTBI primers. TCRdb fed the multiplex PCR reads into MiXCR, producing one record per CDR3 protein. The top ten clones hold roughly 15% of a sample with fewer than 850,000 distinct CDR3 sequences, 17% of them seen once.

Sequencing was done on a sample of blood. The chain employs TRBV5-6 and TRBJ2-7, with 10 bases matching TRBD1. The clonotype originates from a man between 45 and 60 years old with Graves' hyperthyroidism. The CDR3 loop is CASSSRDRGYYEQYF. CDR3 bases: TGTGCCAGCAGCTCCCGGGACAGGGGATACTACGAGCAGTACTTC.